The 9 T cell receptor beta chains in this list originate from one sample, sequenced in a study of blood T cell repertoires in COVID-19. Here immunoSEQ multiplex PCR was the method, and the copy in TCRdb shows in-frame clones only, minus some. The sample has about 76,000 clones, about 88% seen once. What was sequenced was peripheral blood. These receptors all stem from a man over 45 with acute or convalescent COVID-19.

This rearrangement joins TRBV6-2 or TRBV6-3 to TRBJ1-2, with 8 bases fitting TRBD1. The CDR3 is made up of 15 amino acids. V shed 0 bases, J shed 5 bases, and the junction held 5 bases outside the gene matches. From germline, CDR1 is MNHEY and CDR2 SVGEGT. Written as DNA, the CDR3 is TGTGCCAGCAGTTACTCCCCGACAGGGGTGTATGGCTACACCTTC. Protein sequence: CASSYSPTGVYGYTF.

This chain uses TRBV19 with TRBJ1-4; 7 bases agree with TRBD1. Germline V gene lookup returns CDR1 LNHDA and CDR2 SQIVND (reference sequence). This CDR3 is 15 amino acids long. The ends lost 1 base at V and 7 bases at J; junction bases unmatched: 6. The CDR3: CASSIVFEGAEKLFF. The CDR3 DNA is TGTGCCAGTAGTATAGTGTTCGAGGGGGCTGAAAAACTGTTTTTT.

This rearrangement joins TRBV12-3 or TRBV12-4 to TRBJ1-2; D not certain. The CDR3 is 12 residues long. V lost 5 bases to trimming and J lost 8 bases, with 12 bases between them. The CDR3 DNA is TGTGCCAGCAGTGCAGGACTCGGGGGCTACACCTTC. It specifies CASSAGLGGYTF.

The chain recombines TRBV5-1 with TRBJ1-1, with D maybe TRBD1 (6 bases). The CDR3 is 14 amino acids. The V end lost 2 bases, the J end lost 1 base, and 9 bases lay between the germline ends. Germline V lookup: CDR1 SGHRS, CDR2 YFSETQ. CDR3 sequence (DNA): TGCGCCAGCAGCTTTCCACAGGGGAACACTGAAGCTTTCTTT. Translating it yields CASSFPQGNTEAFF.

This clone has only one observation. The chain combines TRBV13 with TRBJ2-2; TRBD1 aligns across 8 bases. The germline V gene has CDR1 PRHDT and CDR2 FYEKMQ (reference sequence). V dropped 5 bases and J dropped 4; count of bases not matched to a gene: 6. The CDR3 length is 15 residues. In nucleotides, the CDR3 is TGTGCCAGCAGCATATGGACAGGGCTCACCGGGGAGCTGTTTTTT. Translating it yields CASSIWTGLTGELFF.

The chain employs TRBV19 and TRBJ1-5; D is ambiguous. CDR3 size: 13 residues. Trimming removed 1 base at V and 6 bases at J, with 7 bases between. Germline lookup yields CDR1 LNHDA and CDR2 SQIVND (reference sequence). As DNA, the CDR3 is TGTGCCAGTAGTATAGTCTACGTTCAGCCCCAGCATTTT. Encoded protein: CASSIVYVQPQHF.

V gene TRBV28 combines with J gene TRBJ2-5, with a weak D call TRBD1 (5 bases). Germline assignment: CDR1 MDHEN and CDR2 SYDVKM. CDR3 length: 14 amino acids. The V end was cut by 2 bases, the J end by 6 bases, with 13 bases between. The CDR3 sequence: CASSLRRTLQTQYF. CDR3 DNA: TGTGCCAGCAGTTTAAGACGGACACTGCAGACCCAGTACTTC.

V gene TRBV2 combines with J gene TRBJ1-1, with 9 positions matching TRBD1. V lost 4 bases, J lost 6 bases, and 12 bases stayed unmatched. This CDR3 is 16 amino acids long. Germline lookup yields CDR1 SNHLY and CDR2 FYNNEI. In nucleotides, the CDR3 is TGTGCCAGCAGTGGGGAGCCGACAGGGGGGTTCGCTGAAGCTTTCTTT. It translates to CASSGEPTGGFAEAFF.

The rearrangement uses TRBV27 and TRBJ2-7, with 7 nucleotides matching TRBD1. CDR3 length: 14 residues. J was trimmed by 3 bases and V by 3 bases; bases with no gene match: 5. Germline-derived CDR1 and CDR2 are MNHEY and SMNVEV (reference sequence). Here the CDR3 DNA reads TGTGCCAGCAGTTTCGACAGGGCCCTCTACGAGCAGTACTTC. It translates to CASSFDRALYEQYF.